The next 15 T cell receptor beta chains were all read from a single sample in a study of CD8 T cells in Susac syndrome. Random hexamers were used to reverse transcribe the RNA input (roughly 0.5 to 1 ug). Using its own MiXCR run on the immunoSEQ multiplex PCR reads, TCRdb lists one record per CDR3 protein. The repertoire holds 250,000 to 300,000 distinct CDR3 sequences, roughly 81% seen once, with over 0.1% in the top ten. The sample consisted of CD8+ T cells from PBMCs. Receptors originate from a human donor with multiple sclerosis.

The genes are TRBV3-1 and TRBJ2-3; TRBD2 might be the D (5 bases). Trimming pared 0 bases from V and 4 bases from J, leaving 8 bases between. The CDR3 is 14 amino acids. The V gene's germline CDR1 is LGHDT and CDR2 YNNKEL (reference sequence). The CDR3, as DNA: TGTGCCAGCAGCCAAGAGCCGGGGTCAGATACGCAGTATTTT. Protein product: CASSQEPGSDTQYF.

The chain joins TRBV5-1 to TRBJ2-6; 12 positions agree with TRBD1. The CDR3 runs 18 residues. Looked up from germline, CDR1 is SGHRS and CDR2 is YFSETQ. J gave up 2 bases and V 3 bases, and 6 bases lay outside the gene matches. The CDR3 is CASSYTGQGAPGANVLTF. In nucleotides, the CDR3 is TGCGCCAGCAGCTACACGGGACAGGGGGCGCCTGGGGCCAACGTCCTGACTTTC.

The chain employs TRBV28 and TRBJ2-5; TRBD2 might be the D (6 bases). The CDR3 totals 17 residues. V was trimmed by 4 bases and J by 5 bases, leaving 23 bases between them. Germline CDR1 and CDR2: MDHEN and SYDVKM. CDR3 sequence reads: CASSSSVLVTRPETQYF. The CDR3 region has the DNA TGTGCCAGCAGTTCCTCCGTACTGGTGACTAGGCCGGAGACCCAGTACTTC. Filled out from reference TRBV28 and TRBJ2-5, the complete variable domain reads DVKVTQSSRYLVKRTGEKVFLECVQDMDHENMFWYRQDPGLGLRLIYFSYDVKMKEKGDIPEGYSVSREKKERFSLILESASTNQTSMYLCASSSSVLVTRPETQYFGPGTRLLVL.

The chain is built from TRBV7-9 and TRBJ2-1; no firm D call. Germline CDR1 and CDR2: SEHNR and FQNEAQ (reference sequence). The CDR3 spans 12 residues. V was clipped by 6 bases and J by 5 bases, with 8 bases between them. CDR3 loop: CASRQDNNEQFF. CDR3 nucleotides: TGTGCCAGCAGGCAAGATAACAATGAGCAGTTCTTC.

V gene TRBV9 combines with J gene TRBJ1-4; no clear D. This CDR3 comprises 18 residues. V was cut by 4 bases and J by 3 bases, with 22 bases left in between. Germline values: CDR1 SGDLS, CDR2 YYNGEE. The CDR3 coding sequence is TGTGCCAGCAGCCCCGTGGCCGCCCGGAGACGAGCTAATGAAAAACTGTTTTTT. This codes for CASSPVAARRRANEKLFF.

The chain carries TRBV9 and TRBJ2-1; 7 bases are a match to TRBD2. Germline loops: CDR1 SGDLS, CDR2 YYNGEE. The CDR3 totals 18 residues. V was clipped by 2 bases and J by 2 bases; unmatched bases: 13. As DNA, the CDR3 is TGTGCCAGCAGCGTTCAGCCCCTGAAGCTAGCGGCCTACAATGAGCAGTTCTTC. Translating it yields CASSVQPLKLAAYNEQFF.

V gene TRBV4-1 combines with J gene TRBJ2-5; possibly TRBD2 for D (6 bases). The germline V gene encodes CDR1 MGHRA and CDR2 YSYEKL. The CDR3 spans 15 residues. Trimming removed 1 base at V and 0 bases at J, with 9 bases between. The CDR3: CASSQARGYQETQYF. In DNA form, the CDR3 reads TGCGCCAGCAGCCAAGCACGGGGGTACCAAGAGACCCAGTACTTC.

As DNA, the CDR3 is TGTGCCAGCAGTCCGACAGGGAAGGAGACCTACGAGCAGTACTTC. Its protein product is CASSPTGKETYEQYF. The V call is TRBV28, the J call TRBJ2-7; 7 nucleotides match TRBD1. Germline CDR1 is MDHEN and CDR2 is SYDVKM. The V gene end was trimmed by 5 bases and the J gene end by 2 bases; junction bases not matched to a gene: 9. The CDR3 runs 15 residues.

The rearrangement links TRBV10-2 to TRBJ1-4; D unresolved. Trimming cost V 3 bases and J 5 bases, with 10 bases left between them. The CDR3 contains 14 residues. The germline V gene encodes CDR1 WSHSY and CDR2 SAAADI. In nucleotides, the CDR3 is TGCGCCAGCAGTGATGTGGCAGTAAATGAAAAACTGTTTTTT. The encoded protein is CASSDVAVNEKLFF.

This clonotype was counted once. The J gene is TRBJ1-1, the V gene TRBV24-1, with D uncertain. Trimming removed 3 bases from V and 5 bases from J, with 9 bases in between. CDR3 length: 13 amino acids. The germline gives CDR1 KGHDR, CDR2 SFDVKD. The CDR3 reads CATSDTGRTEAFF. The CDR3 nucleotides are TGTGCCACCAGTGATACCGGACGGACTGAAGCTTTCTTT.

As to this clonotype: The CDR3 does not close with the conserved phenylalanine or tryptophan, likely indicating a read error. The rearrangement uses TRBV27 and TRBJ1-1; tentatively, D is TRBD1 (6 bases). The germline V gene has CDR1 MNHEY and CDR2 SMNVEV (reference sequence). Trimming stripped 5 bases from V and 1 base from J, with 11 bases between. The CDR3 consists of 14 residues. The CDR3 here is CASSRGGGNTEAFL. CDR3 nucleotide sequence: TGTGCCAGCAGTCGAGGGGGGGGGAACACTGAAGCTTTCCTT.

The V and J genes are TRBV4-1 and TRBJ2-7; TRBD1 matches 8 bases. The CDR3 is 16 residues long. J lost 2 bases, V lost 3 bases, and 9 bases had no gene match. Germline CDR1 is MGHRA and CDR2 is YSYEKL. The CDR3 DNA follows: TGCGCCAGCAGCCATTTCCCCGGGACAGGAGCCTACGAGCAGTACTTC. As protein: CASSHFPGTGAYEQYF.

CDR3 protein: CAWSVAGGRGYTGELFF. The CDR3 DNA reads as TGTGCCTGGAGTGTTGCCGGCGGGAGAGGGTACACCGGGGAGCTGTTTTTT. V gene TRBV30 combines with J gene TRBJ2-2; TRBD2 agrees at 7 bases. This CDR3 comprises 17 residues. J gave up 3 bases and V 0 bases, and 10 bases lay outside the gene matches. The germline gives CDR1 GTSNPN, CDR2 SVGIG (reference sequence).

The sample holds one count of this clonotype. The rearrangement uses TRBV10-2 and TRBJ2-1; TRBD2 matches at 7 bases. Germline loops: CDR1 WSHSY, CDR2 SAAADI. CDR3 length equals 14 residues. The V gene end was trimmed by 3 bases and the J gene end by 5 bases; junction bases not matched to a gene: 4. CDR3 bases: TGCGCCAGCAGTGAATCGGGAGGCCACAATGAGCAGTTCTTC. Translating it yields CASSESGGHNEQFF.

This clonotype was seen only a few times. This chain uses TRBV6-1 with TRBJ2-5, with 7 bases identical to TRBD2. The CDR3 runs to 15 residues. Unmatched junction bases numbered 10, after V lost 5 bases and J lost 4 bases. The germline V gene has CDR1 MNHNS and CDR2 SASEGT. The CDR3 DNA reads as TGTGCCAGCAGTCCTTCTGCGGGAGCTTTAGAGACCCAGTACTTC. The encoded protein is CASSPSAGALETQYF.